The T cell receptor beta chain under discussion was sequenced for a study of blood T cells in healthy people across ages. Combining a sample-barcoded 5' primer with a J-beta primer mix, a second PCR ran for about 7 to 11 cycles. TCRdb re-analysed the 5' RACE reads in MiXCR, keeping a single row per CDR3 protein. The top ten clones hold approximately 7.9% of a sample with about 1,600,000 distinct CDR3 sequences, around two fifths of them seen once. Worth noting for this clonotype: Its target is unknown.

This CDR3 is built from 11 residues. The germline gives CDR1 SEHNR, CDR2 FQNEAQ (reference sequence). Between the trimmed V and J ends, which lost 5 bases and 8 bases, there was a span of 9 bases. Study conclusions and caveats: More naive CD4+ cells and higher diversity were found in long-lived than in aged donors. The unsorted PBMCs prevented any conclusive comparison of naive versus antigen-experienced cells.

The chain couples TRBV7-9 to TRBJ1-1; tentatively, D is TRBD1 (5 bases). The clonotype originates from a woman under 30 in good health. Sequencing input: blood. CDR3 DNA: TGTGCCAGCAGCCTTCGACAGGAAGCTTTCTTT. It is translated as CASSLRQEAFF.